The source of this T cell receptor beta chain is a study of CD8 T cells in Susac syndrome (dated by TCRdb to between 2019 and 2020). Concerning the study at large: Whether CD8+ T cell activation and differentiation in Susac syndrome was antigen driven was tested using repertoire sequencing. CD8+ T cell repertoire clonality was compared between over 9 healthy donors, roughly 14 Susac syndrome patients and approximately 16 multiple sclerosis patients. Broader findings and caveats from the paper: The TCR sequencing and HLA analysis was acknowledged to have included a relatively small number of individuals.

The germline V gene encodes CDR1 GTSNPN and CDR2 SVGIG (reference sequence). Counted from cysteine to phenylalanine, this CDR3 has 14 amino acids. Only the CDR3 portion is preserved as DNA: 42 bases, with reading frame beginning at the first base. The trim is 0 bases for V and 2 bases for J, with a gap of 9 bases between the germline ends. Comment on this clonotype: This clone's antigen is unknown. There are no base qualities to consult, and no much larger clone falls within one base.

RNA was extracted using the RNeasy kit, and roughly 0.5 to 1 microgram was reverse transcribed with random hexamers. The immunoSEQ multiplex PCR assay, which covers 54 Vbeta and 13 Jbeta segments, was used to amplify TCR beta CDR3 regions. PCR amplification bias was corrected using a synthetic template baseline for primer optimization and computational correction. Processing in the source paper ran as follows. Reads were annotated to V, D and J genes according to IMGT and were analyzed with immunoSEQ Analyzer, with only productive sequences retained. Clonality was calculated as one minus the Shannon entropy normalized by log2 of the number of productive unique sequences. Public and private clones were assessed among the 100 most prevalent clones of each patient and control. Clones were defined as Susac-specific if absent from the healthy and MS cohorts, from approximately 1,100 published viral clones and from other ImmuneACCESS disease sequences. The public reads were reprocessed in TCRdb via fastp at Q25 and MiXCR, keeping in-frame beta chains. Merged by CDR3 protein, the rows form single entries marked with the most common genes and DNA. It is TCRdb's table, rather than the study itself, that gives the V and J calls and clone size. For this sample there are about 280,000 distinct CDR3 sequences; around 84% appear just once. The ten largest make up 0.11% of the sample.

Peripheral blood CD8+ and CD4+ T cells from healthy donors, Susac syndrome patients and multiple sclerosis patients were profiled using high-throughput TCR beta sequencing. The multiple sclerosis controls were treatment-naive patients whose relapsing-remitting disease, either stable or active, fulfilled the revised McDonald criteria. Bulk CD8+ and CD4+ T cells were purified by magnetic negative isolation, while CD8+ TEMRA cells were enriched using FACS. Blood was collected in EDTA tubes and processed within 24 hours, with PBMCs isolated through density gradient centrifugation. PBMCs intended for TCR sequencing were cryopreserved in liquid nitrogen and were subsequently thawed in a 37 degrees C water bath. A purity of at least 90% was achieved for sorted or isolated CD4+, CD8+ and CD8+ TEMRA cells.

This sequence was found in a human donor with multiple sclerosis. This chain joins TRBV30 to TRBJ2-3, with the D segment identity uncertain. Specimen: CD8+ T cells from PBMCs. In nucleotides, the sequence is TGTGCCTGGAGTGTAAACGGGCCCACAGATACGCAGTATTTT. Its protein product is CAWSVNGPTDTQYF.